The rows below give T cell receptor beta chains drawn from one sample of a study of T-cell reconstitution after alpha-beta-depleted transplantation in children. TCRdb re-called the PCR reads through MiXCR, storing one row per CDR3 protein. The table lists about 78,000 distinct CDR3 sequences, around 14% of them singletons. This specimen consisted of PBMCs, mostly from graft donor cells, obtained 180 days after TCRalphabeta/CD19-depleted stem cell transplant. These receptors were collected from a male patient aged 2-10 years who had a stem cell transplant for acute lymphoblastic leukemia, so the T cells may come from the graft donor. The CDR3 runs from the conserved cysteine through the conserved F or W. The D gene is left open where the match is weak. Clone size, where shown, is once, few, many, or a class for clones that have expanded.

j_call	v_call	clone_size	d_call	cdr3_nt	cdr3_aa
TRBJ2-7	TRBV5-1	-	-	TGCGCCAGCAGCCTCCCCCAGGCCGACGAGCAGTACTTC	CASSLPQADEQYF
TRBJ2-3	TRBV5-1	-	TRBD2	TGCGCCAGCAGCTTGTCGGTTAGCGGGAGGGCAGATACGCAGTATTTT	CASSLSVSGRADTQYF
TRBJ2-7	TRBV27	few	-	TGTGCCAGCAGTTTTCTCGCCCTGGGTACGAGGCAGTACTTC	CASSFLALGTRQYF
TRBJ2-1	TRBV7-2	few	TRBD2	TGTGCCAGCAGCCTGCCCCAGAGCGGGACCTTCAATGAGCAGTTCTTC	CASSLPQSGTFNEQFF
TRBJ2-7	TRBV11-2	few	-	TGTGCCAGCAGCTTAGCCCTATCGGGACACCTCTACGAGCAGTACTTC	CASSLALSGHLYEQYF
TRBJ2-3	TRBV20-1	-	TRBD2	TGCAGTGCTAGAGATGGTCGGGGGGGCACAGATACGCAGTATTTT	CSARDGRGGTDTQYF
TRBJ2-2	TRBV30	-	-	TGTGCCTGGAATCGGGGCACCGGGGAGCTGTTTTTT	CAWNRGTGELFF
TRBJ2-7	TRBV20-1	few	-	TGCAGTGCTAGAGGGCGGAACTCCTACGAGCAGTACTTC	CSARGRNSYEQYF
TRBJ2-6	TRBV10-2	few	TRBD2	TGCGCCATAGCGGGGGGCAGAGGCGCAGGGGCCAACGTCCTGACTTTC	CAIAGGRGAGANVLTF
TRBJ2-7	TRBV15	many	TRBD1	TGTGCCACCAGCAGAGAAACAGGGGGCGGCTCCTACGAGCAGTACTTC	CATSRETGGGSYEQYF
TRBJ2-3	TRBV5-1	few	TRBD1	TGCGCCAGCAGCCGGGACAGGGGGACTAGCACAGATACGCAGTATTTT	CASSRDRGTSTDTQYF